Detailed here is one T cell receptor beta chain. This specimen belongs to a study of blood T cell repertoires in COVID-19. Study-level information: Specimens from acute and convalescent COVID-19 originated in the United States, Italy and Spain. Sample material is recorded as cDNA or gDNA derived from T cells, B-cell-depleted T cells, or PBMCs.

Germline V gene lookup returns CDR1 MDHEN and CDR2 SYDVKM. CDR3 size: 14 residues. V was cut by 3 bases and J by 2 bases, with 9 bases left in between. Authors' methods: Scientists estimated how many nucleated cells there were by amplifying reference gene primers. Clones were read by immunoSEQ multiplex PCR, and TCRdb kept only the in-frame ones, dropping some. The V and J calls and clone size come from that table; D and trimming were worked out from the DNA. Of under 60,000 clones in the sample, over 85% were seen once. This chain uses TRBV28 with TRBJ2-3, with D maybe TRBD1 (5 bases). What was sequenced was peripheral blood. The origin of this receptor is a human donor in a cohort sampled during active COVID-19. This CDR3 is CASSLLGHTDTQYF. The CDR3 DNA sequence: TGTGCCAGCAGTTTGCTTGGACACACAGATACGCAGTATTTT.